A single sample is the source of the 27 T cell receptor beta chains below, sequenced in a study of T-cell reconstitution after alpha-beta-depleted transplantation in children. TCRbeta library preparation incorporated unique molecular identifiers. Each CDR3 protein is one row after TCRdb ran MiXCR on the PCR reads. The sample consists of around 230,000 distinct CDR3 sequences, 17% of them appearing once. Sequenced material: PBMCs, mostly from graft donor cells, taken 360 days after TCRalphabeta/CD19-depleted stem cell transplant. Source of these receptors: a male patient between 2 and 10 years old who had a stem cell transplant for acute lymphoblastic leukemia, so the T cells may come from the graft donor.

This chain joins TRBV7-9 and TRBJ2-7; 9 bases are a match to TRBD1. The germline V gene encodes CDR1 SEHNR and CDR2 FQNEAQ (reference sequence). With V trimmed by 11 bases and J by 3 bases, 5 bases remained unmatched. The CDR3 sequence is 12 residues long. The CDR3 DNA follows: TGTGCCGCGGGGGACAGGGTCTACGAGCAGTACTTC. Its translation is CAAGDRVYEQYF.

As to this clonotype: The final CDR3 position lacks the conserved phenylalanine or tryptophan, pointing to a likely read error. The chain carries TRBV7-9 and TRBJ1-1, with D possibly TRBD1 on 6 matching bases. Looked up from germline, CDR1 is SEHNR and CDR2 is FQNEAQ (reference sequence). Trimming cost V 4 bases and J 0 bases, with 12 bases left between them. The CDR3 runs to 15 residues. The CDR3 sequence is CASSSGEWMNTEAFY. For the CDR3, the DNA is TGTGCCAGCAGCTCAGGGGAATGGATGAACACTGAAGCTTTCTAT.

This clonotype was detected only a few times. The chain links TRBV28 to TRBJ2-3; the match to TRBD2 covers 10 bases. V dropped 7 bases and J dropped 0; count of bases not matched to a gene: 7. Germline V lookup: CDR1 MDHEN, CDR2 SYDVKM. CDR3 length: 16 amino acids. The CDR3: CASTLGLAVSTDTQYF. The CDR3 coding sequence is TGTGCCAGCACCCTCGGACTAGCGGTTAGCACAGATACGCAGTATTTT.

At least ten counts were recorded for this clonotype. V usage is TRBV29-1 and J usage is TRBJ2-5; D gene ambiguous. The CDR3 extends over 13 amino acids. The germline gives CDR1 SQVTM, CDR2 ANQGSEA. V was trimmed by 3 bases and J by 1 base, leaving 9 bases between them. CDR3 bases: TGCAGCGTTGACCTGTCAGCCCAAGAGACCCAGTACTTC. This codes for CSVDLSAQETQYF.

This clonotype was counted many times. The V and J genes are TRBV20-1 and TRBJ1-3, with D possibly TRBD1 on 6 matching bases. The CDR3 extends over 14 amino acids. V was trimmed by 0 bases and J by 6 bases, leaving 12 bases between them. Germline lookup yields CDR1 DFQATT and CDR2 SNEGSKA (reference sequence). CDR3 region: CSAREGAVKNTIYF. The CDR3 DNA sequence: TGCAGTGCTAGAGAGGGGGCAGTCAAAAACACCATATATTTT.

The gene calls are TRBV6-1 and TRBJ1-3; D is possibly TRBD1 (5 bases). This CDR3 has 14 amino acids. Trimming removed 6 bases from V and 6 bases from J, with 15 bases in between. Germline V gene data show CDR1 as MNHNS and CDR2 as SASEGT. The CDR3 DNA reads TGTGCCAGCAGGCTAATTCGAGGGGCAAACACCATATATTTT. Translating gives CASRLIRGANTIYF.

In its sample, this clonotype was seen a few times. This sequence joins TRBV4-1 and TRBJ2-5, with 7 bases fitting TRBD2. J was trimmed by 5 bases and V by 1 base; bases with no gene match: 7. The CDR3 covers 15 residues. The germline V gene has CDR1 MGHRA and CDR2 YSYEKL. The CDR3 DNA is TGCGCCAGCAGCCAAGTTCCAGCGGGGCAGGAGACCCAGTACTTC. Translation: CASSQVPAGQETQYF.

This clonotype was seen a few times. The chain recombines TRBV20-1 with TRBJ2-2; D unresolved. The germline V gene encodes CDR1 DFQATT and CDR2 SNEGSKA (reference sequence). V dropped 2 bases and J dropped 0 bases, with 13 bases sitting between them. The CDR3 runs 16 residues. The CDR3 loop reads CSARNPSTTNTGELFF. CDR3 in DNA: TGCAGTGCTAGAAATCCCAGCACTACGAACACCGGGGAGCTGTTTTTT.

This clonotype was observed a few times. The rearrangement links TRBV10-3 to TRBJ1-3; no reliable D call. CDR1 and CDR2 (germline): ENHRY, SYGVKD. The V and J ends lost 7 bases and 4 bases respectively, with 8 bases between them. The CDR3 loop spans 12 amino acids. CDR3 sequence: CAINSDGNTIYF. The CDR3 coding sequence is TGTGCCATCAACAGTGACGGAAACACCATATATTTT.

This rearrangement joins TRBV11-2 to TRBJ2-7, with TRBD2 matching 7 bases. The CDR3 has 15 residues. The trim removed 1 base at V and 2 bases at J, leaving 5 bases unmatched. Germline CDR1 and CDR2: SGHAT and FQNNGV. CDR3 bases: TGTGCCAGCAGCTTAGCTTCGGGAGGAACCTACGAGCAGTACTTC. It is translated as CASSLASGGTYEQYF.

This clonotype has a handful of counts. The V and J genes are TRBV27 and TRBJ2-7; 11 bases fit TRBD2. Germline assignment: CDR1 MNHEY and CDR2 SMNVEV (reference sequence). The CDR3 is made up of 17 amino acids. V lost 0 bases, J lost 3 bases, and 7 bases stayed unmatched. The CDR3 here is CASSLSHTSGGYYEQYF. The CDR3 DNA reads TGTGCCAGCAGTTTATCCCATACTAGCGGGGGATACTACGAGCAGTACTTC.

This clonotype came up many times. V is TRBV10-3 and J is TRBJ1-1, with D perhaps TRBD1 (6 bases). CDR3 length: 14 amino acids. V dropped 1 base and J dropped 1 base, with 7 bases sitting between them. Germline V CDR1 and CDR2: ENHRY, SYGVKD. CDR3 protein: CAISELGQNTEAFF. The DNA of the CDR3 is TGTGCCATCAGTGAGTTGGGACAGAACACTGAAGCTTTCTTT.

The chain joins TRBV4-2 to TRBJ2-3, with unresolved D. The CDR3 runs to 20 residues. The germline gives CDR1 LGHNA, CDR2 YNFKEQ. Trimming took 0 bases from V and 1 from J, leaving 23 bases between them. The CDR3 nucleotides read TGTGCCAGCAGCCAAGATCACTTGGCGAAAGGTCGTGGTGGCACAGATACGCAGTATTTT. Amino acids: CASSQDHLAKGRGGTDTQYF.

The table lists this clonotype with a count of one. The V call is TRBV5-1, the J call TRBJ2-1; D is uncertain. The CDR3 consists of 15 residues. Per germline, CDR1 SGHRS and CDR2 YFSETQ. V lost 0 bases and J 2 bases, leaving 9 bases between the germline ends. The chain's CDR3 is CASSLEATAYNEQFF. CDR3 nucleotide sequence: TGCGCCAGCAGCTTGGAAGCAACCGCCTACAATGAGCAGTTCTTC.

The chain is built from TRBV11-2 and TRBJ2-3; 8 nucleotides agree with TRBD2. This CDR3 spans 16 amino acids. The V segment lost 5 bases and the J segment 4 bases; nucleotides outside the gene matches: 11. The germline gives CDR1 SGHAT, CDR2 FQNNGV. For the CDR3, the DNA is TGTGCCAGCAGCCCTCTCACGGGAGGGGGGGCAGATACGCAGTATTTT. Residues: CASSPLTGGGADTQYF.

V gene TRBV20-1 combines with J gene TRBJ2-7; 7 nucleotides line up with TRBD1. Germline CDR1 is DFQATT and CDR2 is SNEGSKA (reference sequence). The CDR3 runs 14 residues. V lost 4 bases and J lost 3; bases outside the gene matches: 9. The CDR3 region is CSATDRVVFYEQYF. DNA for the CDR3: TGCAGTGCTACCGACAGGGTCGTATTCTACGAGCAGTACTTC.

The chain joins TRBV12-3 or TRBV12-4 to TRBJ2-3; 10 nucleotides match TRBD2. Trimming cost V 3 bases and J 6 bases; bases outside gene matches: 9. This CDR3 spans 16 amino acids. The CDR3 reads CASSFQASGSADTQYF. The CDR3 nucleotides are TGTGCCAGCAGTTTCCAGGCTAGCGGGAGTGCGGATACGCAGTATTTT.

This clonotype was found a few times. J is TRBJ1-1 and V is TRBV7-8, with D possibly TRBD1 on 5 matching bases. With 5 bases removed from V and 9 bases from J, the gap between germline ends came to 16 bases. The germline CDR1 and CDR2 sequences are SGHVS and FQNEAQ. The CDR3 is made up of 13 amino acids. The CDR3 sequence: CASSLAADSKAFF. CDR3 coding DNA: TGTGCCAGCAGCCTTGCGGCTGACAGTAAAGCTTTCTTT.

This clonotype occurred a few times. The chain employs TRBV11-1 and TRBJ2-3; TRBD2 might be the D (5 bases). With 6 bases removed from V and 2 bases from J, the gap between germline ends came to 12 bases. This CDR3 region has 14 residues. CDR1 SGHAT and CDR2 FQDESV come from the germline V gene (reference sequence). CDR3 coding DNA: TGTGCCAGCAGTCCCGGGATCGACACAGATACGCAGTATTTT. Its translation: CASSPGIDTDTQYF. Combining the CDR3 with reference TRBV11-1 and TRBJ2-3 gives the whole variable domain EAEVAQSPRYKITEKSQAVAFWCDPISGHATLYWYRQILGQGPELLVQFQDESVVDDSQLPKDRFSAERLKGVDSTLKIQPAELGDSAMYLCASSPGIDTDTQYFGPGTRLTVL.

The gene calls are TRBV5-1 and TRBJ2-2; D is unresolved. The ends were cut back, 1 base at V and 5 bases at J, with 18 bases in the middle. The CDR3 is made up of 17 amino acids. CDR1 is SGHRS and CDR2 is YFSETQ in the germline V gene. The CDR3 here is CASSLPIPSRLTGELFF. The CDR3 DNA is TGCGCCAGCAGCTTGCCGATTCCCTCTCGTTTAACCGGGGAGCTGTTTTTT.

This clonotype has just a few counts. The rearrangement links TRBV5-1 to TRBJ2-7; the match to TRBD2 covers 10 bases. The CDR3 runs to 18 residues. Germline CDR1 SGHRS, CDR2 YFSETQ. V dropped 0 bases and J dropped 0; count of bases not matched to a gene: 9. Written as DNA, the CDR3 is TGCGCCAGCAGCTTGGACCTAGCGGGGGAGACAAGCTCCTACGAGCAGTACTTC. This sequence encodes CASSLDLAGETSSYEQYF.

This clonotype was found a few times. V gene TRBV7-2 combines with J gene TRBJ1-5; D remains unclear. V lost 0 bases, J lost 11 bases, and 8 bases lay in between. Germline CDR1 reads SGHTA; CDR2 reads FQGNSA. The CDR3 is 12 amino acids. In DNA form, the CDR3 reads TGTGCCAGCAGCTTAGCCCCCCAGTCCCAGCATTTT. This translates into CASSLAPQSQHF.

The CDR3 nucleotides read TGTGCCACCAGCAGAGATCGGGCCTATCAAGAGACCCAGTACTTC. The encoded protein is CATSRDRAYQETQYF. V gene TRBV15 combines with J gene TRBJ2-5, with unresolved D. The CDR3 totals 15 residues. Per germline, CDR1 LNHNV and CDR2 YYDKDF (reference sequence). The V gene lost 0 bases and the J gene lost 2 bases, with 10 bases spanning the gap.

The chain couples TRBV15 to TRBJ1-2, with D maybe TRBD1 (6 bases). Deletions cut 5 bases from V and 4 bases from J, with 14 bases between. There are 14 residues in the CDR3. CDR1 LNHNV and CDR2 YYDKDF come from the germline V gene (reference sequence). CDR3 nucleotides: TGTGCCACCAGCCCAAAACAGGGTACCTATGGCTACACCTTC. Translation: CATSPKQGTYGYTF.

V and J are TRBV7-9 and TRBJ1-2, with 7 bases lining up with TRBD1. The V gene end was trimmed by 4 bases and the J gene end by 0 bases; junction bases not matched to a gene: 8. The germline gives CDR1 SEHNR, CDR2 FQNEAQ (reference sequence). This CDR3 region has 16 residues. As DNA, the CDR3 is TGTGCCAGCAGCTGGAGGGACAGCTCATCTAACTATGGCTACACCTTC. Translating it yields CASSWRDSSSNYGYTF.

Of note for this clonotype: At one of its ends the junction is not consistent with the germline gene, which may arise from a read error. This chain links TRBV6-5 with TRBJ2-2; D unclear. The CDR3 contains 17 residues. The germline gives CDR1 MNHEY, CDR2 SVGAGI. The CDR3 protein is CANSYQVGWTNTGELFF. CDR3 nucleotide sequence: TGTGCCAACAGTTACCAAGTCGGTTGGACGAACACCGGGGAGCTGTTTTTT.

The rearrangement joins TRBV7-9 to TRBJ2-3, with a possible D match to TRBD2 (6 bases). In germline, CDR1 is SEHNR, CDR2 FQNEAQ (reference sequence). This CDR3 is built from 14 residues. V was trimmed by 4 bases and J by 6 bases, leaving 14 bases between them. CDR3 region: CASSSNLAGDTQYF. DNA for the CDR3: TGTGCCAGCAGCTCCAACCTGGCGGGGGATACGCAGTATTTT.